This T cell receptor (beta chain) was sequenced during a study of a mutant IDH1 vaccine in newly diagnosed glioma. Indicated time point: week 23, last vaccination. Every single dose of the vaccine, 300 ug of mutant IDH1 20-mer peptide, came with topical imiquimod. Data came from immunoSEQ multiplex PCR; TCRdb stores just in-frame clones and leaves some out. The table records roughly 45,000 clones, approximately 84% of them present only once. As to this clone: As yet, its antigen is unknown.

The CDR3 length is 12 residues. Germline CDR1 WSHSY, CDR2 SAAADI. Deletions cut 4 bases from V and 3 bases from J, with 6 bases between. V usage is TRBV10-2 and J usage is TRBJ2-5; no clear D gene. The clonotype comes from a young woman with glioma. Some clones in this sample may be carry-over from other donors' samples. Sequencing was performed on PBMCs, taken from a glioma patient whose treatment included an IDH1 peptide vaccine. The CDR3 bases are TGCGCCAGCAGTGTCACCGAAGAGACCCAGTACTTC. It translates to CASSVTEETQYF.